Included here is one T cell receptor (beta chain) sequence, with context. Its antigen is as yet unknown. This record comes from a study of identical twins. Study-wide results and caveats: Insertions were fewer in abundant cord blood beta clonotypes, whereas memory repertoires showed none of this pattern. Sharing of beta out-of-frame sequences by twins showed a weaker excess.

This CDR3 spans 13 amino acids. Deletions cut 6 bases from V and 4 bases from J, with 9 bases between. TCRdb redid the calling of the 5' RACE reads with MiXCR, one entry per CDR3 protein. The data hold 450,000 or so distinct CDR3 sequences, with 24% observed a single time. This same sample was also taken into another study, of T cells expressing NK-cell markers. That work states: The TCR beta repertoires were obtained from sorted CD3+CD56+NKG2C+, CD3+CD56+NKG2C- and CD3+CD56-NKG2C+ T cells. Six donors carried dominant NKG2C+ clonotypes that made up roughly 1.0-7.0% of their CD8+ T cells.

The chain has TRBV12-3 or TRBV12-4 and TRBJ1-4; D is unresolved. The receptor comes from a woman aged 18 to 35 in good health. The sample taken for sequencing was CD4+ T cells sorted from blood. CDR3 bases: TGTGCCAGCAGCCTTGGAAGTAATGAAAAACTGTTTTTT. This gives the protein CASSLGSNEKLFF.